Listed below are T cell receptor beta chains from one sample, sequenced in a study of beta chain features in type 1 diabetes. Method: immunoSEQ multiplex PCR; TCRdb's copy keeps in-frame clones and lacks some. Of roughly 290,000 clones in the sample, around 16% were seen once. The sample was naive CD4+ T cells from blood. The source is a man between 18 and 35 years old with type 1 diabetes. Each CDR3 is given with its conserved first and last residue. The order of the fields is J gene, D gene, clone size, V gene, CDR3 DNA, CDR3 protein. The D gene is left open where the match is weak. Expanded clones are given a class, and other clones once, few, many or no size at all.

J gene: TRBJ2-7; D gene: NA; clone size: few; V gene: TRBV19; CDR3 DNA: TGTGCCAGTAGTATGTCGCGGCAGGGTACCTACGAGCAGTACTTC; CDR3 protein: CASSMSRQGTYEQYF
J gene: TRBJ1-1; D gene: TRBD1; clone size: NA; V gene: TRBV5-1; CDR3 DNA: TGCGCCAGCAGCCCGGGACAGGGTTACACTGAAGCTTTCTTT; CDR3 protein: CASSPGQGYTEAFF
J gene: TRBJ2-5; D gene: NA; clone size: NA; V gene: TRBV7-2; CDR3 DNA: TGTGCCAGCAGCCGGGCTAGGGAGCAAGAGACCCAGTACTTC; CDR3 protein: CASSRAREQETQYF
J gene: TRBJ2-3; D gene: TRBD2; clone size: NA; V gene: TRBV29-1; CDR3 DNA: TGCAGCGTTGTCGGCGGGTCGGGGGGAGATACGCAGTATTTT; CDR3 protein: CSVVGGSGGDTQYF
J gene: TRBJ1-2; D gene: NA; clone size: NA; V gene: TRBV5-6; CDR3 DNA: TGTGCCAGCAGCTTGGTTAACAGCGGCTACACCTTC; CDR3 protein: CASSLVNSGYTF
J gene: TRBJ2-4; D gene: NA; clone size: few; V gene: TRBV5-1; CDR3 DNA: TGCGCCAGCAGCTCGGGGATTACACCTACCCTAGCCAAAAACATTCAGTACTTC; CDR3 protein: CASSSGITPTLAKNIQYF
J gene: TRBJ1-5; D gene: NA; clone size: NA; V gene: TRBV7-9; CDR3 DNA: TGTGCCAGCGCGAGGAGCGGGCCCCAGCATTTT; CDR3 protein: CASARSGPQHF
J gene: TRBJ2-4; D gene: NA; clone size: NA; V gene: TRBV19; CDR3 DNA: TGTGCCAGTACCTTGGGCCCAGCCAAAAACATTCAGTACTTC; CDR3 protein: CASTLGPAKNIQYF
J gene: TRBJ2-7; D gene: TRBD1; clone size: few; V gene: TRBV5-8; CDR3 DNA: TGTGCCAGCAGCCGCGGACAGGGAAGGTCCTACGAGCAGTACTTC; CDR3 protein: CASSRGQGRSYEQYF
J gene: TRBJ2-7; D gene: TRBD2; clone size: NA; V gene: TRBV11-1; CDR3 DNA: TGTGCCAGCAGCTTAGCGGGACTAGCGGGACATCACGAGCAGTACTTC; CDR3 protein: CASSLAGLAGHHEQYF
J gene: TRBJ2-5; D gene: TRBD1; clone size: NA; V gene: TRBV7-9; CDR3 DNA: TGTGCCAGCAGCTCGGGGTTTACTCGACAGGGGGCAGAGACCCAGTACTTC; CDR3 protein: CASSSGFTRQGAETQYF
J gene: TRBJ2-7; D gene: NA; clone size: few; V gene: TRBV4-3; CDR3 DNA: TGCGCCAGCAGCCAAGATCTGAGTCGGGTCATCTCCTACGAGCAGTACTTC; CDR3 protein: CASSQDLSRVISYEQYF
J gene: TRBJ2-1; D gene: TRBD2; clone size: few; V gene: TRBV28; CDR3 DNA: TGTGCCAGCAGTGAGGGACTAGCGGCCTACAATGAGCAGTTCTTC; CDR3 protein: CASSEGLAAYNEQFF
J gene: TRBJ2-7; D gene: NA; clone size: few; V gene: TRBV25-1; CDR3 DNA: TGTGCCAGCAGTCTGGCAGGGTCCTCCTACGAGCAGTACTTC; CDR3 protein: CASSLAGSSYEQYF
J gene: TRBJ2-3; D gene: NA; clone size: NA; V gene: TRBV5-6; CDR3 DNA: TGTGCCAGCAGCTCGTCCCGGGGGGCCACAGATACGCAGTATTTT; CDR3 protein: CASSSSRGATDTQYF
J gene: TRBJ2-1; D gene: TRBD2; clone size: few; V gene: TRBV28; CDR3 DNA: TGTGCCAGCAAGGGGCTAGCGGTTCGGAATGAGCAGTTCTTC; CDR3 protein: CASKGLAVRNEQFF
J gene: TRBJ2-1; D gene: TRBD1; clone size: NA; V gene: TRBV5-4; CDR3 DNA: TGTGCCAGCCGACAGGGACAGAGCTCCTACAATGAGCAGTTCTTC; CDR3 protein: CASRQGQSSYNEQFF
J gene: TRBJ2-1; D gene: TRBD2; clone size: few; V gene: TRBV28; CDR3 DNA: TGTGCCAGCAGTTTAAAGCGGGGCTTCTACAATGAGCAGTTCTTC; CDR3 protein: CASSLKRGFYNEQFF
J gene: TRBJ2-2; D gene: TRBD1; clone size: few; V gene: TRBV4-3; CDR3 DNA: TGCGCCAGCGGCCAAACAGGGGGGTACACCGGGGAGCTGTTTTTT; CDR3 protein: CASGQTGGYTGELFF
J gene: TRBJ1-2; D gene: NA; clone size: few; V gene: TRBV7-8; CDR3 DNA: TGTGCCAGCAGCCGCGGGGACTATGGCTACACCTTC; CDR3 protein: CASSRGDYGYTF
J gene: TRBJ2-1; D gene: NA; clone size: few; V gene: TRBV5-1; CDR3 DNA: TGCGCCAGCAGCTTTAATCCCTACAATGAGCAGTTCTTC; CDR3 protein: CASSFNPYNEQFF
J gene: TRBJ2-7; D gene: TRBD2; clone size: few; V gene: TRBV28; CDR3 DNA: TGTGCCAGCAGTTTACCCTCTAGACAGCCAAATGGGGTTTTAGCGGGTCACTACGAGCAGTACTTC; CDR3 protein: CASSLPSRQPNGVLAGHYEQYF
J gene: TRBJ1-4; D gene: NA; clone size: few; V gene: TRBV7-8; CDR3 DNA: TGTGCCAGCAGAGCAACACTAGGTCCGTTTTTT; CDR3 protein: CASRATLGPFF
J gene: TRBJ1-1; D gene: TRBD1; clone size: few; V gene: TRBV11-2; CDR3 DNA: TGTGCCAGCAGCTTAGATTGGACAGGACCTATCATGAACACTGAAGCTTTCTTT; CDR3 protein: CASSLDWTGPIMNTEAFF
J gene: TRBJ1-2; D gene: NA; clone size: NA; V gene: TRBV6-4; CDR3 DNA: TGTGCCAGCAGTGACTCCAGCTATGGCTACACCTTC; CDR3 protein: CASSDSSYGYTF
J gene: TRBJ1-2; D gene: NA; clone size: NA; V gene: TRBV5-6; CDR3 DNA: TGTGCCAGCAGCTCCAGGGTTGATGGCTACACCTTC; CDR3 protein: CASSSRVDGYTF
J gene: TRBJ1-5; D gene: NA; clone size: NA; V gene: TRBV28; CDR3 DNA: TGTGCCAGCAGTTTACAGGATCAGCCCCAGCATTTT; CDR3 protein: CASSLQDQPQHF
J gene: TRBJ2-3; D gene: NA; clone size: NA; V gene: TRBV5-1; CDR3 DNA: TGCGCCAGCAGCCTCCAGGGGTCTGTTGGCACAGATACGCAGTATTTT; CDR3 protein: CASSLQGSVGTDTQYF
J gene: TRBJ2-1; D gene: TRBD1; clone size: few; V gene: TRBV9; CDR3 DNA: TGTGCCAGCAGCGTAGCAGGGGGCCGGGGCTCCTACAATGAGCAGTTCTTC; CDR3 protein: CASSVAGGRGSYNEQFF
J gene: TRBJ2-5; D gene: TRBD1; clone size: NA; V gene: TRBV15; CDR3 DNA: TGTGCCACCAGCAGAGAAGGGACAGGAAAAGAGACCCAGTACTTC; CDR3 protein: CATSREGTGKETQYF
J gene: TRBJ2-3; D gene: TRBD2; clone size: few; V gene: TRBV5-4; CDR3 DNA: TGTGCCAGCAGCTTGGAGGGACTAGCGGGAGTGGTTGGGGACACAGATACGCAGTATTTT; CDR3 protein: CASSLEGLAGVVGDTDTQYF
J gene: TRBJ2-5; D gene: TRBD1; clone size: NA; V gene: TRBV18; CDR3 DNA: TGTGCCAGCTCACCAAAGACAGGGGTCAGGGAGACCCAGTACTTC; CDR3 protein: CASSPKTGVRETQYF
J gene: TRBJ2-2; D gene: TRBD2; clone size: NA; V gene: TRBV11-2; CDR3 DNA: TGTGCCAGCAGCTTAGTGAGGAGCGGGGGGGCTGGGGAGCTGTTTTTT; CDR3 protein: CASSLVRSGGAGELFF
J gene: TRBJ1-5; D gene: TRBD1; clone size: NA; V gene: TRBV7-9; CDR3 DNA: TGTGCCAGCAGCCGCGGACAGGGACTTAATCAGCCCCAGCATTTT; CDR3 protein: CASSRGQGLNQPQHF
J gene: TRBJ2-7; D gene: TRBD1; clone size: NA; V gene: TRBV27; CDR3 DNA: TGTGCCAGCAGTTTATCAGGGGACAGACCCTACGAGCAGTACTTC; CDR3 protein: CASSLSGDRPYEQYF
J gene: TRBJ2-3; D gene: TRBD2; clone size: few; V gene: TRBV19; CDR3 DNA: TGTGCCACGACTAGCCGGAGCACAGATACGCAGTATTTT; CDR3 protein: CATTSRSTDTQYF
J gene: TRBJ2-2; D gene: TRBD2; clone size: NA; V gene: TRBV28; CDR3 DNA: TGTGCCAGCGGAATAGCGGGGAACACCGGGGAGCTGTTTTTT; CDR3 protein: CASGIAGNTGELFF
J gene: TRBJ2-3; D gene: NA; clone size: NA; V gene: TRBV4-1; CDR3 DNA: TGCGCCAGCAGCCAAGTTCACGGGTTCACAGATACGCAGTATTTT; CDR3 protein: CASSQVHGFTDTQYF